The present T cell receptor beta chain was sequenced within a study of cytomegalovirus exposure and HLA in healthy donors (TCRdb year 2017). With respect to the entire study: According to an earlier analysis of a few hundred of the donors, some 170 million T cells yielded roughly 110 million unique TCR beta sequences and more than 250 Gb of sequence data. An early release covering 550 to 650 HLA-typed donors comprised about 300 gigabases of sequencing data and around 80 million unique TCR sequences. The genetic ancestry cluster associated with self-reported Caucasian donors included 81% of the 398 genotyped donors. The aim of the study was to test whether cataloging public T cell receptors could identify signatures of past pathogen exposure. The study used immunosequencing to profile the T cell repertoires of about 670 subjects and linked those repertoires to cytomegalovirus serostatus. Besides the first cohort of some 670 subjects, a separate validation cohort made up of about 120 different subjects was used. To predict cytomegalovirus infection status, the study combined high-throughput TCR immunosequencing, statistical association of individual TCRs with disease status, and machine learning. A later analysis re-analyzed previously published TCR beta repertoires from 650 to 800 donors and added high-resolution HLA genotyping to study TCR occurrence patterns. Rather than drawing on any new phenotypic data, the later analysis identified candidate immune exposures from TCR beta sequences and the way those sequences occurred across donors. An earlier analysis of roughly 580 of the donors used high-throughput TCR beta sequencing to judge whether each TCR beta V gene segment behaved as functional or pseudogenic. Donor age, sex, ethnicity and CMV serostatus were compiled alongside the repertoire data. Genome-wide SNP genotypes for about three fifths of the 666 donors were used in a later genetic analysis, which treated that subset as a discovery cohort. All discovery cohort repertoires had been generated on a single sequencing platform. Class I and class II HLA loci were covered by the typing at four-digit resolution. The number of donors typed differed by locus, with 629-630 for A, B, C, DRB1 and DQB1, around 500 for DQA1, approximately 580 for DPA1, and 450 to 480 for DPB1. Roughly five DR-DQ haplotypes were handled as single units for association and clustering because linkage in the cohort was strong. Among about 370 genotyped donors of the cohort, an average of roughly 230,000 unique TCR beta nucleotide sequences was sequenced per donor, of which about 19% were non-productive. Findings and caveats that apply to the study as a whole: In an earlier analysis of roughly 500 of the donors, most TCR beta V segments appeared in productive rearrangements about 87% or about 30% of the time, broadly matching IMGT annotations. A later genetic analysis associated a missense DCLRE1C variant with V-gene and J-gene trimming of TCR beta chains, and an independent cohort replicated the association. In this cohort, only TCR beta chains were sequenced, and detectable features were limited by the absence of alpha or paired-chain data. The earlier analysis of some 560 of the donors excluded approximately 17 rarely observed V segments, including chromosome 9 orphons, because counts were too low. A total of 150 to 200 TCR beta chains were listed by the study as associated with cytomegalovirus. A later analysis reported that several top co-occurrence clusters appeared linked to parvovirus B19, influenza, CMV and Epstein-Barr virus. Most CMV-associated TCR beta chains appeared to be HLA-restricted in a later analysis, and the HLA associations seemed to be driven largely by CMV exposure. A cluster of highly shared sequence variants was judged likely to be a technical artifact of the sequencing pipeline. For the cohort, immune exposure information was limited to CMV serostatus. At a false discovery rate of 0.05, a later analysis linked some 17,000 TCR beta sequences to specific HLA alleles. In a later genetic analysis, fewer N-insertions in productive TCRs were reported among donors in an Asian-associated ancestry cluster than the approximately 710-donor mean. Because HLA typing was missing for some donors at each locus, association tests included only the typed subset. In a later analysis, the rate of TCR association differed among HLA loci, with DRB1 alleles having the most associated TCRs and HLA-C alleles having the fewest. The presence/absence analyses assumed that sequencing depth was roughly uniform across donors, and that assumption may not be true. The authors suggested that the approach could potentially be extended to other disease states and immunological phenotypes. A further reported finding was that TCR beta sequences accurately predicted the HLA-A and HLA-B alleles for most subjects in the first cohort. In both the original and validation cohorts, the classifier was reported to diagnose cytomegalovirus status with high specificity and sensitivity. When HLA alleles, especially DR and DQ, strongly co-occurred, attributing TCR associations to individual alleles was difficult. A later analysis found that HLA-associated TCR beta chains were more clonally expanded and had lower generation probabilities than equally common non-associated chains. Most TCR sequences were observed very rarely across donors, whereas some public TCRs were present in many individuals. In vitro tests confirmed that a few of the cytomegalovirus-associated TCR beta chains recognize cytomegalovirus antigens. Linkage disequilibrium might explain the correlated functional status among segregating V segments, but an unknown experimental factor could not be ruled out.

Concerning this clone: Its target antigen remains unknown. Within one base of it there is no much larger clone, and no base qualities were kept.

The cohort consisted of 650 to 700 healthy bone marrow donors. At the time of sampling, all cohort members were nominally healthy, though unrecorded immune exposures were likely present. The donor tested CMV seropositive, placing the donor among the 290 or so seropositive members of the cohort. A peripheral blood sample was provided by each donor, and peripheral blood mononuclear cells were used for TCR beta sequencing. The Qiagen DNeasy Blood Extraction Kit was used to extract genomic DNA from the blood cell samples. The receptor library was made with the immunoSEQ multiplex PCR assay. For the multiplex PCR, a mixture combining 60 forward primers for TCR Vbeta segments and 13 reverse primers for TCR Jbeta segments was used. The CDR3 region of rearranged TCR beta genes was amplified from genomic DNA by a multiplex PCR assay. The amplified TCR beta libraries were sequenced on the Illumina HiSeq System as 87-base-pair reads. Per the original workflow: In a later analysis, some 80 million unique TCR beta chains were counted across the 690 or so repertoires, and around 10 million of these chains were shared by at least two donors. Raw reads were error-corrected and collapsed into unique sequences with a nearest-neighbor algorithm that merged closely related sequences to remove PCR and sequencing errors. CDR3 sequences were aligned to IMGT reference sequences to assign V, D and J gene segments. For a sequence to be retained, a match of at least six nucleotides was required to both a V gene segment and a J gene segment. Rearrangements were called productive when the CDR3 lacked stop codons and stayed in frame with V and J; all others were non-productive. Following IMGT convention, CDR3 was defined as the stretch from the second conserved V-encoded cysteine up to the conserved J-encoded phenylalanine. The earlier analysis of roughly 590 of the donors excluded any sequence lacking an unambiguous match to a single V gene segment. An earlier analysis of some 610 of the donors called V segments functional above 56.7% productive rearrangements and segregating when the between-donor standard deviation exceeded 5%. A statistical classification framework was built to diagnose cytomegalovirus status from the catalog of TCR beta chain sequences. V and J gene assignment, in a later analysis, came from comparing TCR nucleotide sequences with IMGT/GENE-DB human TR gene sequences. A later analysis assigned CDR3 sequences and most-parsimonious VDJ recombination scenarios with the TCRdist pipeline. In a later analysis, each TCR beta chain was defined by its CDR3 amino acid sequence together with its V-gene family, and reads lacking a unique V-gene family were excluded. In a later analysis, 450 to 600 highly shared, low-generation-probability nucleotide sequences were removed to address suspected cross-contamination and a sequencing artifact. In a later analysis, a clonal expansion index was calculated for each public chain from normalized within-repertoire ranks of inferred template counts. In a later analysis, generation probabilities were computed with a VDJ recombination model fitted to out-of-frame rearrangements, and the resulting probabilities were checked against IGoR. In a later analysis, hypergeometric tests were used to score TCR-TCR, TCR-HLA and TCR-CMV co-occurrence, with a repertoire-size bias correction applied to TCR pairs. False discovery rates were estimated in a later analysis by permuting HLA or CMV assignments 20 times. In a later analysis, co-occurring TCRs were grouped using DBSCAN, and TCRdist sequence similarity was added for clustering within HLA-allele-positive subsets. Co-occurrence clustering excluded repertoires with fewer than 30,000 or more than 120,000 public chains, plus five with anomalous nucleotide sharing. Entries here come from immuneACCESS through TCRdb and include only in-frame sequences with V and J called. Some clones fail to appear in such tables; in the studies checked, an unresolved V gene covers under half of the shortfall, and the cause of the remainder is unknown. The DNA gave D and trimming, while V, J and clone size come from that table. The sample profile shows over 75,000 clones; approximately 76% of them were found once. The top ten clones comprise roughly 7.7% of the sample.

This receptor was identified in a man aged 35-49 years in good health and CMV-seropositive. The sample was PBMCs.

The CDR3 here reads CASSLGRLSTDTQYF. The DNA sequence is as follows: TGTGCCAGCAGCTTGGGGCGCCTTAGCACAGATACGCAGTATTTT. The chain links TRBV7-2 with TRBJ2-3, with TRBD1 as a weak D call on 5 bases. The germline V gene provides CDR1 SGHTA and CDR2 FQGNSA. Trimming at the junction amounts to 3 bases on V and 0 bases on J, and the germline ends lie 10 bases apart. Reading from cysteine to phenylalanine, the CDR3 counts 15 amino acids. The DNA shown is the 45-base CDR3, in frame from base 1.